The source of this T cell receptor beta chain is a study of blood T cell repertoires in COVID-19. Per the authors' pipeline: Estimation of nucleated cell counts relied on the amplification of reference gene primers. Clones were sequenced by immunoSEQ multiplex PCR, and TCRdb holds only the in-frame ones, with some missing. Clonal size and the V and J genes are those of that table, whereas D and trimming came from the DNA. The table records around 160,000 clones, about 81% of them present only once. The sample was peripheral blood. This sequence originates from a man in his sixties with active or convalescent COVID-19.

In nucleotides, the CDR3 is TGTGCCAGCAGTTACGGTGTAAGCGACTATGGCTACACCTTC. Protein sequence: CASSYGVSDYGYTF. The rearrangement joins TRBV6-5 to TRBJ1-2; D is undetermined. The germline V gene has CDR1 MNHEY and CDR2 SVGAGI. This CDR3 has 14 amino acids. Trimming stripped 2 bases from V and 3 bases from J, with 10 bases between.